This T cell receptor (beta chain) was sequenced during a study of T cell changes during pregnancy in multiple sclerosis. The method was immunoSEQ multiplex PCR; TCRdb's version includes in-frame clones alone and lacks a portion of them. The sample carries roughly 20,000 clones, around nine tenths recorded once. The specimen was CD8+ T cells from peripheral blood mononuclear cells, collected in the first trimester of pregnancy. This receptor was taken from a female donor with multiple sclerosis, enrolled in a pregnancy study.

CDR3 in amino acids: CASSASGTSGGNEQFF. In DNA, the CDR3 is TGTGCCAGCAGCGCCTCCGGGACTAGCGGGGGAAATGAGCAGTTCTTC. The chain carries TRBV9 and TRBJ2-1; TRBD2 matches 14 bases. In germline, CDR1 is SGDLS, CDR2 YYNGEE. J was trimmed by 7 bases and V by 3 bases; bases with no gene match: 6. This CDR3 has 16 amino acids.